This is a list of T cell receptor beta chains from one sample in a study of metastatic and nonmetastatic thyroid tumors. TCRdb re-called clones via MiXCR from the PCR reads. The repertoire has approximately 30,000 clones, around 3.5% of them found once; the top ten carry roughly 3.2%. The sequencing input was blood. Receptors were obtained from a male donor with papillary thyroid cancer or a benign thyroid nodule (not recorded which). Some clones in this sample may be carry-over from other donors' samples. The CDR3 runs from the conserved cysteine through the conserved F or W. The D gene is left open where the match is weak. Not all rows give a size; the values are once, few, many and, for expanded clones, a class.

D	J	V	size	CDR3	DNA
TRBD1	TRBJ2-1	TRBV14	few	CASSQFGQGSNEQFF	TGTGCCAGCAGCCAATTTGGACAGGGTTCGAATGAGCAGTTCTTC
.	TRBJ1-5	TRBV6-2/TRBV6-3	.	CASSAVGDTYQPQHF	TGTGCCAGCAGTGCGGTGGGGGACACATATCAGCCCCAGCATTTT
.	TRBJ2-1	TRBV28	.	CASSLECEHFF	TGTGCCAGCAGTTTAGAGTGTGAGCATTTCTTC
.	TRBJ1-4	TRBV20-1	few	CSARDQGQSNEKLFF	TGCAGTGCTAGAGATCAGGGGCAGTCGAATGAAAAACTGTTTTTT
.	TRBJ1-2	TRBV2	medium-sized	CASSLQGNYGYTF	TGTGCCAGCAGCCTACAAGGGAACTATGGCTACACCTTC
.	TRBJ1-2	TRBV6-2/TRBV6-3	.	CASSLRTGSLYGYTF	TGTGCCAGCAGTCTAAGAACAGGGTCCCTCTATGGCTACACCTTC
.	TRBJ1-3	TRBV30	.	CAWKGVGNTIYF	TGTGCCTGGAAGGGTGTAGGAAACACCATATATTTT
TRBD2	TRBJ2-1	TRBV7-9	many	CASSLVGGLAEINEQFF	TGTGCCAGCAGCTTAGTTGGAGGACTAGCGGAAATCAATGAGCAGTTCTTC
TRBD1	TRBJ1-4	TRBV11-3	few	CASGQGSDEKLFF	TGTGCTTCGGGACAGGGGAGCGATGAAAAACTGTTTTTT
TRBD2	TRBJ2-3	TRBV6-5	.	CASSYGLAGGTSTDTQYF	TGTGCCAGCAGTTATGGGCTAGCGGGGGGGACTAGCACAGATACGCAGTATTTT
TRBD1	TRBJ2-7	TRBV5-4	.	CASSWGTGSSYYQYF	TGTGCCAGCAGCTGGGGGACAGGGAGCTCCTACTATCAGTACTTC
.	TRBJ2-7	TRBV6-2/TRBV6-3	few	CASILASSYAQYF	TGTGCCAGCATTCTTGCTAGCTCCTACGCGCAATACTTC
TRBD2	TRBJ2-1	TRBV15	many	CATSRESSGSAYNEQFF	TGTGCCACCAGCAGAGAGTCCAGCGGGAGCGCCTACAATGAGCAGTTCTTC
.	TRBJ1-4	TRBV5-1	many	CASSLEQGQGEKLFF	TGCGCCAGCAGCTTGGAACAGGGCCAAGGAGAAAAACTGTTTTTT
.	TRBJ1-4	TRBV24-1	.	CATSGPSGSSNEKLFF	TGTGCCACCAGTGGCCCATCCGGGTCATCTAATGAAAAACTGTTTTTT
TRBD2	TRBJ2-5	TRBV5-1	few	CASRKAGVQETQYF	TGCGCCAGCAGAAAAGCGGGAGTCCAAGAGACCCAGTACTTC
TRBD1	TRBJ2-5	TRBV6-1	many	CASKVVPTGLETQYF	TGTGCCAGCAAGGTGGTCCCGACAGGGCTGGAGACCCAGTACTTC
.	TRBJ1-2	TRBV19	few	CASGRGNYGYTF	TGTGCCTCCGGCCGGGGAAACTATGGCTACACCTTC
TRBD1	TRBJ1-1	TRBV5-1	.	CASSRSQGVTEAFF	TGCGCCAGCAGCCGCTCACAGGGGGTCACTGAAGCTTTCTTT
.	TRBJ2-4	TRBV5-6	.	CASSSGAKNIQYF	TGCGCCAGCAGCTCAGGGGCCAAAAACATTCAGTACTTC
TRBD1	TRBJ1-5	TRBV19	few	CASSGDRGLQPQHF	TGTGCCAGTAGTGGGGACAGGGGGCTTCAGCCCCAGCATTTT
.	TRBJ1-2	TRBV6-1	few	CASTKDSPYGYTF	TGTGCCAGCACCAAGGACTCTCCCTATGGCTACACCTTC
.	TRBJ1-1	TRBV3-1	many	CASSQVTSGAGTEAFF	TGTGCCAGCAGCCAAGTTACATCTGGCGCCGGAACTGAAGCTTTCTTT
.	TRBJ2-1	TRBV20-1	few	CSASQENEQFF	TGCAGTGCTTCACAGGAGAATGAGCAGTTCTTC
.	TRBJ1-4	TRBV5-1	few	CASSLVGNEKLFF	TGCGCCAGCAGCTTGGTGGGTAATGAAAAACTGTTTTTT
.	TRBJ1-5	TRBV6-2/TRBV6-3	.	CASSTGPDSNQPQHF	TGTGCCAGCAGCACAGGGCCCGATAGCAATCAGCCCCAGCATTTT
.	TRBJ2-7	TRBV6-1	few	CASSEFQVGSYEHYF	TGTGCCAGCAGTGAATTCCAGGTAGGCTCCTACGAGCATTACTTC
.	TRBJ1-2	TRBV6-1	few	CASKLEGGGYGYTF	TGTGCCAGCAAACTAGAGGGGGGGGGCTATGGCTACACCTTC
.	TRBJ1-6	TRBV2	.	CASSERSGIDSPLHF	TGTGCCAGCAGTGAACGTTCCGGGATAGATTCACCCCTCCACTTT
.	TRBJ1-5	TRBV20-1	many	CSARDVEGGGNQPQHF	TGCAGTGCTAGAGATGTGGAGGGGGGGGGCAATCAGCCCCAGCATTTT
.	TRBJ2-7	TRBV28	few	CASSSGTHEQYF	TGTGCCAGCAGTTCCGGGACCCATGAGCAGTACTTC
.	TRBJ2-3	TRBV6-1	.	CASKSGTRTDTQYF	TGTGCCAGCAAGTCCGGGACACGAACAGATACGCAGTATTTT
TRBD1	TRBJ2-3	TRBV13	many	CASSFRTGITDTQYF	TGTGCCAGCAGCTTCCGGACAGGGATCACAGATACGCAGTATTTT
.	TRBJ1-4	TRBV11-2	many	CASTRFQGTNEKLFF	TGTGCCAGCACGCGGTTCCAGGGGACTAATGAAAAACTGTTTTTT
TRBD2	TRBJ2-1	TRBV5-1	many	CASSPSPSGRDRYEQFF	TGCGCCAGCAGCCCGAGCCCTAGCGGGAGGGACCGATATGAGCAGTTCTTC
.	TRBJ1-3	TRBV7-9	many	CASSATVPSGNTIYF	TGTGCCAGCAGCGCGACAGTCCCCTCTGGAAACACCATATATTTT
.	TRBJ2-1	TRBV12-3/TRBV12-4	few	CASSGSDSYNEQFF	TGTGCCAGCAGTGGGTCGGACTCCTACAATGAGCAGTTCTTC
TRBD1	TRBJ1-6	TRBV12-3/TRBV12-4	few	CASSLRDRDSPLHF	TGTGCCAGCAGTTTAAGGGACAGGGATTCACCCCTCCACTTT
TRBD1	TRBJ1-5	TRBV20-1	many	CSAREDRGNQPQHF	TGCAGTGCTAGGGAGGACAGGGGGAATCAGCCCCAGCATTTT
.	TRBJ1-2	TRBV30	few	CAWSGGSYGYTF	TGTGCCTGGAGTGGGGGATCCTATGGCTACACCTTC
.	TRBJ2-2	TRBV28	medium-sized	CASSRGTGELFF	TGTGCCAGCAGTCGGGGCACCGGGGAGCTGTTTTTT
.	TRBJ1-3	TRBV6-1	medium-sized	CASRATWPSGNTIYF	TGTGCCAGCAGAGCGACGTGGCCTTCTGGAAACACCATATATTTT
TRBD1	TRBJ1-1	TRBV19	few	CASGQGRFTEAFF	TGTGCCAGTGGACAGGGAAGGTTCACTGAAGCTTTCTTT
.	TRBJ2-7	TRBV19	many	CASSTGQRTYEQYF	TGTGCCAGTAGTACCGGACAGCGTACCTACGAGCAGTACTTC
.	TRBJ1-1	TRBV6-1	few	CATTQGDVTEAFF	TGTGCCACCACACAGGGAGATGTCACTGAAGCTTTCTTT
.	TRBJ2-6	TRBV4-2	few	CASRQQGDSGANVLTF	TGTGCCAGCAGACAACAGGGTGACTCTGGGGCCAACGTCCTGACTTTC
.	TRBJ1-1	TRBV27	many	CASSLSKGVNTEAFF	TGTGCCAGCAGTTTATCCAAGGGGGTAAACACTGAAGCTTTCTTT
.	TRBJ2-7	TRBV7-9	many	CASSLLQSYEQYF	TGTGCCAGCAGCTTGCTTCAGTCCTACGAGCAGTACTTC
.	TRBJ2-7	TRBV28	medium-sized	CASSSESYEQYF	TGTGCCAGCAGTTCAGAGAGCTACGAGCAGTACTTC
.	TRBJ2-2	TRBV9	.	CASSVCGTGELFF	TGTGCCAGCAGCGTTTGCGGTACCGGGGAGCTGTTTTTT
TRBD1	TRBJ2-1	TRBV20-1	many	CSANDRVRLNEQFF	TGCAGTGCTAACGACAGGGTCAGGCTCAATGAGCAGTTCTTC
TRBD2	TRBJ2-2	TRBV27	few	CASSLSASGGPWNTGELFF	TGTGCCAGCAGTTTAAGTGCTAGCGGGGGGCCGTGGAACACCGGGGAGCTGTTTTTT
TRBD2	TRBJ2-3	TRBV7-3	many	CASSPGGGPTDTQYF	TGTGCCAGCAGCCCCGGGGGGGGTCCCACAGATACGCAGTATTTT
.	TRBJ2-3	TRBV4-3	many	CASSQGFPGAPDTQYF	TGCGCCAGCAGCCAAGGTTTCCCCGGGGCCCCAGATACGCAGTATTTT
.	TRBJ2-7	TRBV7-2	few	CASSRAGGSYEQYF	TGTGCCAGCAGCCGAGCAGGAGGGAGTTACGAGCAGTACTTC